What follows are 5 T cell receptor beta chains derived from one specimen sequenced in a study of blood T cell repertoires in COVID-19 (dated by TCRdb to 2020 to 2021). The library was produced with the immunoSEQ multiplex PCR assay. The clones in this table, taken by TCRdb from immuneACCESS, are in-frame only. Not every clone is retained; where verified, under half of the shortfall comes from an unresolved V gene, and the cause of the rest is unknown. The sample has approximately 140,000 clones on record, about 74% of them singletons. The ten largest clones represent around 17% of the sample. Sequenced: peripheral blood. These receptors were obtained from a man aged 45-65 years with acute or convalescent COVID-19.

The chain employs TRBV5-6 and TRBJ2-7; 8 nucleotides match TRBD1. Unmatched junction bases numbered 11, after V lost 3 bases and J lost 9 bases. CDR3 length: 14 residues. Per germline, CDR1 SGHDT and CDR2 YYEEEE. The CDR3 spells CASSWRDRGEVQYV. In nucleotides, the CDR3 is TGTGCCAGCAGCTGGCGTGACAGGGGAGAGGTGCAGTACGTC.

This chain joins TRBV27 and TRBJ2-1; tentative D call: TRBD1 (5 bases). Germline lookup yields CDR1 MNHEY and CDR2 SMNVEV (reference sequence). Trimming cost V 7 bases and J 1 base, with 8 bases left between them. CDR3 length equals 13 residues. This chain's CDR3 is CASIGDSYNEQFF. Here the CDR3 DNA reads TGTGCCAGCATAGGGGATTCCTACAATGAGCAGTTCTTC.

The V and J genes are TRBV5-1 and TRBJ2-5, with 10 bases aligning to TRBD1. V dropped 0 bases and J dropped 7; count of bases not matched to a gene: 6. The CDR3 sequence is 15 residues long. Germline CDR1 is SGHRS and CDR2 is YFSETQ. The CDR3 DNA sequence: TGCGCCAGCAGCTTGGCCCCGACAGGGGGCACGACCCAGTACTTC. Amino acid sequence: CASSLAPTGGTTQYF.

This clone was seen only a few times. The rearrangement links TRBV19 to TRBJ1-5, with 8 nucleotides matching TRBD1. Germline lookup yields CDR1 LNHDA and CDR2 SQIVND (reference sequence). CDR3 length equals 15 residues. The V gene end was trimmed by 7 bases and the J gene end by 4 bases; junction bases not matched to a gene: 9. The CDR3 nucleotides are TGTGCCAGTACCTTTAGACAGGGGTTAAATCAGCCCCAGCATTTT. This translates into CASTFRQGLNQPQHF.

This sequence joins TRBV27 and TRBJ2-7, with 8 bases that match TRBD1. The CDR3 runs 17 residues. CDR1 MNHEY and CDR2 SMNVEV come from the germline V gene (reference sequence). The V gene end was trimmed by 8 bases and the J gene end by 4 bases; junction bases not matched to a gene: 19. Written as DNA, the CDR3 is TGTGCCAGCTCCTTAGAGTGGACCGGGACAGGAATTTACGAGCAGTACTTC. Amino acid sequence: CASSLEWTGTGIYEQYF.